The 9 T cell receptor beta chains below all came from one sample that was sequenced in a study of blood T cell repertoires in COVID-19. Measured with immunoSEQ multiplex PCR; TCRdb has only the in-frame clones, and not every one. The sample consists of 250,000 to 300,000 clones, roughly 85% of them appearing once. Sequenced material: PBMCs or T cells enriched from blood (not recorded which). Receptors originate from a man aged 35-49 years who had been exposed to COVID-19.

This chain joins TRBV27 and TRBJ2-1; the D gene is possibly TRBD2 (5 bases). V gave up 6 bases and J gave up 0 bases, with 12 bases separating them. The CDR3 has 15 amino acids. Germline V CDR1 and CDR2: MNHEY, SMNVEV (reference sequence). The CDR3 coding sequence is TGTGCCAGCAGCGACGGACTTAACTCCTACAATGAGCAGTTCTTC. This translates into CASSDGLNSYNEQFF.

The chain has TRBV7-2 and TRBJ1-2; 7 positions match TRBD1. CDR3 length: 13 residues. CDR1 is SGHTA and CDR2 is FQGNSA in the germline V gene. The V gene end was trimmed by 3 bases and the J gene end by 4 bases; junction bases not matched to a gene: 2. The chain's CDR3 is CASSLTGTYGYTF. The CDR3 bases are TGTGCCAGCAGCTTGACAGGGACCTATGGCTACACCTTC.

V is TRBV19 and J is TRBJ1-1; no firm D call. V was shortened by 10 bases and J by 0 bases, with 12 bases between the two germline ends. Germline V gene lookup returns CDR1 LNHDA and CDR2 SQIVND (reference sequence). This CDR3 is built from 13 residues. The CDR3 loop is CATYRQVNTEAFF. CDR3 nucleotides: TGTGCCACCTACCGGCAGGTGAACACTGAAGCTTTCTTT.

The table lists this clone with a few counts. J is TRBJ1-4 and V is TRBV12-3 or TRBV12-4; D unresolved. Trimming took 6 bases from V and 5 from J, leaving 10 bases between them. CDR3 length equals 13 residues. The CDR3 DNA sequence: TGTGCCAGCAGCCCGAACATGAATGAAAAACTGTTTTTT. Translation gives CASSPNMNEKLFF.

The chain carries TRBV25-1 and TRBJ2-1; D is possibly TRBD1 (6 bases). The CDR3 is made up of 15 amino acids. In germline, CDR1 is MGHDK, CDR2 SYGVNS. The V gene lost 2 bases and the J gene lost 7 bases, with 15 bases spanning the gap. The chain's CDR3 is CASSERALRGNEQFF. In nucleotides, the CDR3 is TGTGCCAGCAGTGAACGGGCTCTGAGGGGGAATGAGCAGTTCTTC.

DNA of the CDR3: TGTGCCAGCAGCCCCCGGGACAGTAATTCACCCCTCCACTTT. Its translation is CASSPRDSNSPLHF. The J gene is TRBJ1-6, the V gene TRBV3-1 (or the pseudogene TRBV3-2), with 7 bases fitting TRBD1. Germline trimming cut 4 bases from V and 6 bases from J; bases unmatched to any gene: 3. The CDR3 length is 14 residues. The germline V gene has CDR1 LGHDT and CDR2 YNNKEL (reference sequence).

This clone turned up a few times. The chain recombines TRBV3-1 (or the pseudogene TRBV3-2) with TRBJ1-5; D remains unclear. This CDR3 spans 13 amino acids. V shed 1 base and J shed 4 bases, with 5 bases lying between them. Germline V gives CDR1 LGHDT, CDR2 YNNKEL (reference sequence). The CDR3 is CASSQGQNQPQHF. The DNA of the CDR3 is TGTGCCAGCAGCCAAGGGCAGAATCAGCCCCAGCATTTT.

The rearrangement joins TRBV6-1 to TRBJ1-3; D not certain. The V gene's germline CDR1 is MNHNS and CDR2 SASEGT. Trimming pared 0 bases from V and 0 bases from J, leaving 9 bases between. The CDR3 contains 16 residues. The CDR3 spells CASSEALVSSGNTIYF. In DNA, the CDR3 is TGTGCCAGCAGTGAAGCATTGGTTAGCTCTGGAAACACCATATATTTT.

The chain recombines TRBV7-2 with TRBJ2-5, with TRBD2 matching over 10 bases. CDR1 SGHTA and CDR2 FQGNSA come from the germline V gene. The CDR3 spans 14 residues. J lost 7 bases, V lost 4 bases, and 6 bases had no gene match. For the CDR3, the DNA is TGTGCCAGCAGCTGGACAGCGGGAGGGGGGACCCAGTACTTC. It translates to CASSWTAGGGTQYF.